The sequence of this T cell receptor beta chain was determined in a study of OX40 agonist ivuxolimab in advanced cancers. Study background: Patients received intravenous ivuxolimab every 2 weeks at 0.01 to 10 mg/kg.

Generated by immunoSEQ multiplex PCR, the TCRdb table keeps only in-frame clones and is missing some. The table has over 35,000 clones, roughly 90% seen once. V gave up 0 bases and J gave up 2 bases; unmatched junction bases: 3. The length of the CDR3 is 15 residues. Germline V gene lookup returns CDR1 SGDLS and CDR2 YYNGEE. This clone came up a few times. This material consisted of CD4+ or CD8+ T cells sorted from blood, taken in a trial of the OX40 agonist ivuxolimab. The chain links TRBV9 to TRBJ2-7; 9 nucleotides match TRBD2. This TCR derives from an adult with an advanced solid tumor such as melanoma, head and neck, liver or kidney cancer. The CDR3 spells CASSVGAGGAYEQYF. CDR3 DNA: TGTGCCAGCAGCGTAGGAGCGGGAGGCGCCTACGAGCAGTACTTC.